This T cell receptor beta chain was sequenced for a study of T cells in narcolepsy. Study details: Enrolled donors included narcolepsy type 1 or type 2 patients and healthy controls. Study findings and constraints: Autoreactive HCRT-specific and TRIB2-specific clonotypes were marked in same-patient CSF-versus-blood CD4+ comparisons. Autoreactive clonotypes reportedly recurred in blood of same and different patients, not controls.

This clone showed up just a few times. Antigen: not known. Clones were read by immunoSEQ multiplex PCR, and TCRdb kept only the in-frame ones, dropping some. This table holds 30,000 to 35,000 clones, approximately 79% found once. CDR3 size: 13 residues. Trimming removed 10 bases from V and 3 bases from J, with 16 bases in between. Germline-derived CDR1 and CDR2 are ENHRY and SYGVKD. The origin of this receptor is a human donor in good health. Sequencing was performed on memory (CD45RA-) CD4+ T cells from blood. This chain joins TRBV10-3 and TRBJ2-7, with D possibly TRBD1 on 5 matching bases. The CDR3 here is CATTEGSNYEQYF. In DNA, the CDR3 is TGTGCCACGACAGAAGGTTCGAACTACGAGCAGTACTTC.